This T cell receptor beta chain is drawn from a study of PD-1 blockade in mismatch repair-deficient tumors. Study overall: Enrolled about 2013-2017, patients had progressing, pretreated mismatch repair-deficient cancers of around twelve types. The study, taken as a whole, reports: After pembrolizumab, tumor-resident clones rose rapidly, then generally contracted before radiologic responses.

The method was immunoSEQ multiplex PCR; TCRdb's version includes in-frame clones alone and lacks a portion of them. This sample has under 150,000 clones; about 88% occur once, and the top ten carry 13%. TCR sequencing covered three patients who responded to pembrolizumab. As to this clone: The antigen is unknown.

V was trimmed by 6 bases and J by 9 bases, leaving 15 bases between them. Germline V gene data show CDR1 as MNHNS and CDR2 as SASEGT. This CDR3 spans 12 amino acids. Sequences were derived from peripheral blood, sampled 44 weeks after starting pembrolizumab. The V gene is TRBV6-1, the J gene TRBJ2-7; D gene unclear. The sequence came from an adult with mismatch repair-deficient cancer. In nucleotides, the CDR3 is TGTGCCAGCAGATCCACGGGTGGAACGCAGTACTTC. Amino acids: CASRSTGGTQYF.